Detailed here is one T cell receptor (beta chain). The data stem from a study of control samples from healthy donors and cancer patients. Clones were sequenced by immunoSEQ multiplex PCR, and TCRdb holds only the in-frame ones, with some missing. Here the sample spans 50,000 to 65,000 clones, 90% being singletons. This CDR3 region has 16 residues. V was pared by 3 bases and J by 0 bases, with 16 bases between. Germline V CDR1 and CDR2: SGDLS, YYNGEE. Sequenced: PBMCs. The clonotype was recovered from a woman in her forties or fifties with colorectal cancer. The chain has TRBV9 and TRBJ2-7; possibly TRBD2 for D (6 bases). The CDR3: CASSARPGLSSYEQYF. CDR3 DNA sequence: TGTGCCAGCAGCGCGCGTCCGGGACTGAGCTCCTACGAGCAGTACTTC.